This T cell receptor beta chain derives from a study of blood T cell repertoires in COVID-19. The table came from immunoSEQ multiplex PCR; TCRdb's copy has only in-frame clones and leaves some out. Of 46,000 or so clones detected, over 85% appear once; the ten largest clones hold around a fifth. V dropped 5 bases and J dropped 3 bases, with 14 bases sitting between them. CDR3 length: 15 residues. Germline V gene lookup returns CDR1 MNHNY and CDR2 SVGAGI (reference sequence). This clone was detected once. The sample taken for sequencing was peripheral blood. The receptor was derived from a man in his 70s with active COVID-19. The rearrangement joins TRBV6-6 to TRBJ2-1, with D tentatively TRBD2 (5 bases). CDR3 sequence (DNA): TGTGCCAGCAGTGTGGGCAGAGGGTTCTACAATGAGCAGTTCTTC. This encodes CASSVGRGFYNEQFF.